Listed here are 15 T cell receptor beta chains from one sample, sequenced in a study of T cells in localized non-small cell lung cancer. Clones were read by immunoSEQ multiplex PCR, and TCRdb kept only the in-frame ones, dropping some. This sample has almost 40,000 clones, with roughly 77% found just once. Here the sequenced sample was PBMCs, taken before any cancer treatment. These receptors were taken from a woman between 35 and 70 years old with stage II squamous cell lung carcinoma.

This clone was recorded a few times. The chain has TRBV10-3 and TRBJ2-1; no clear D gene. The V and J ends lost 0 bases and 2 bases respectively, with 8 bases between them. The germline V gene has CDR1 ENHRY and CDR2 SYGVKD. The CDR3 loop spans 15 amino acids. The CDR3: CAISESIGAYNEQFF. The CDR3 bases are TGTGCCATCAGTGAGTCGATAGGAGCCTACAATGAGCAGTTCTTC.

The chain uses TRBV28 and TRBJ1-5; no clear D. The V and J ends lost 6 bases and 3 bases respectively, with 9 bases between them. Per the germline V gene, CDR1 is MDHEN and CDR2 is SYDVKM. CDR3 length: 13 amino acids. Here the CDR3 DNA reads TGTGCCAGCAGCCAAGACCCCAATCAGCCCCAGCATTTT. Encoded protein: CASSQDPNQPQHF.

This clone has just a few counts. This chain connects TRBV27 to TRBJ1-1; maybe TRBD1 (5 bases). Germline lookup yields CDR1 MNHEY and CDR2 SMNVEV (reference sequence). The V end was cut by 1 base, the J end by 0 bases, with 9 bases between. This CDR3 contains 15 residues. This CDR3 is CASSLLGGVNTEAFF. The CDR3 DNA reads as TGTGCCAGCAGTTTATTGGGGGGGGTGAACACTGAAGCTTTCTTT.

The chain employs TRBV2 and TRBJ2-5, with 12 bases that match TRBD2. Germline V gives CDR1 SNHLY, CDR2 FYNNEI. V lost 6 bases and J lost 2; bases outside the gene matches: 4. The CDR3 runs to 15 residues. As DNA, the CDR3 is TGTGCCAGCAGCAGGCTAGCGGGGGGGCAAGAGACCCAGTACTTC. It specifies CASSRLAGGQETQYF.

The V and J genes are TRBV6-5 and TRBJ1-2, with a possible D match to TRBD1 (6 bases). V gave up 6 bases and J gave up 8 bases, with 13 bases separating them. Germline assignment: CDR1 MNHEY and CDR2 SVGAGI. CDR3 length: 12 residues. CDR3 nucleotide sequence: TGTGCCAGCAGAGACACAGGGCGCGGCTACACCTTC. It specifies CASRDTGRGYTF.

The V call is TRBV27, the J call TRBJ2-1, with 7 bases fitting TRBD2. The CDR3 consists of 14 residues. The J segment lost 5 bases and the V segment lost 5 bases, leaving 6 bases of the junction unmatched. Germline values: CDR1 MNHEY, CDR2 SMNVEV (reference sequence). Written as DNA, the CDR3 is TGTGCCAGCAGTCCGGGGACTACCGACAATGAGCAGTTCTTC. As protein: CASSPGTTDNEQFF.

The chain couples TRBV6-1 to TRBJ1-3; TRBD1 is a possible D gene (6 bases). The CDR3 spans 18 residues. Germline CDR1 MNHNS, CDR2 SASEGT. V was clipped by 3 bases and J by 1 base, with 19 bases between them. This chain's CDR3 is CASSDEPGVGWSGNTIYF. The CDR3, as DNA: TGTGCCAGCAGTGATGAACCAGGGGTGGGGTGGTCTGGAAACACCATATATTTT.

Here the CDR3 DNA reads TGTGCCAGCAGTTTAATTCAGGCGAACACTGAAGCTTTCTTT. Protein: CASSLIQANTEAFF. The chain couples TRBV28 to TRBJ1-1; D gene unclear. Trimming shortened V by 2 bases and J by 1 base, and 8 bases separated the two germline ends. Germline CDR1 is MDHEN and CDR2 is SYDVKM. The CDR3 is made up of 14 amino acids. Supplemented by reference TRBV28 and TRBJ1-1, the full variable domain reads DVKVTQSSRYLVKRTGEKVFLECVQDMDHENMFWYRQDPGLGLRLIYFSYDVKMKEKGDIPEGYSVSREKKERFSLILESASTNQTSMYLCASSLIQANTEAFFGQGTRLTVV.

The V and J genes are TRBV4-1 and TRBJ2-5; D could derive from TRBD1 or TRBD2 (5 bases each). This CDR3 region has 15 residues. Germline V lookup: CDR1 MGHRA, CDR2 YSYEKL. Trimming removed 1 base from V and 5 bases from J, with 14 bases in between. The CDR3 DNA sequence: TGCGCCAGCAGCCAAGTAGGGCAGGGAGTGGAGACCCAGTACTTC. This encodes CASSQVGQGVETQYF.

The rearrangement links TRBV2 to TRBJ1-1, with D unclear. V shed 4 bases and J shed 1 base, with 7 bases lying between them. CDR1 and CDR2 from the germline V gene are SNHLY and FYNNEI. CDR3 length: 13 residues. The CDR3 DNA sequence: TGTGCCAGCAGTGGGCCGGGGAACACTGAAGCTTTCTTT. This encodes CASSGPGNTEAFF.

The CDR3 spells CATSRAENEKLFF. CDR3 nucleotide sequence: TGTGCCACCAGCCGGGCGGAGAATGAAAAACTGTTTTTT. The chain recombines TRBV15 with TRBJ1-4, with unresolved D. CDR1 is LNHNV and CDR2 is YYDKDF in the germline V gene (reference sequence). The CDR3 runs 13 residues. Deletions cut 5 bases from V and 5 bases from J, with 9 bases between.

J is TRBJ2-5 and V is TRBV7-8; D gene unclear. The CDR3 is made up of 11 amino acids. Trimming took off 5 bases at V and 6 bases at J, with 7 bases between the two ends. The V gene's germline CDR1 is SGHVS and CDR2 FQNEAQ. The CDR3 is CASSRGQTQYF. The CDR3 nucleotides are TGTGCCAGCAGCCGTGGGCAGACCCAGTACTTC.

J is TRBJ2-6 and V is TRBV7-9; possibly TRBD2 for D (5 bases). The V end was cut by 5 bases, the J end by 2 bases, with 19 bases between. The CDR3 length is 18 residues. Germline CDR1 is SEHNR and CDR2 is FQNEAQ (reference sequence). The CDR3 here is CASSVEGARSAGANVLTF. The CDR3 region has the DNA TGTGCCAGCAGCGTCGAGGGAGCCCGCTCGGCTGGGGCCAACGTCCTGACTTTC.

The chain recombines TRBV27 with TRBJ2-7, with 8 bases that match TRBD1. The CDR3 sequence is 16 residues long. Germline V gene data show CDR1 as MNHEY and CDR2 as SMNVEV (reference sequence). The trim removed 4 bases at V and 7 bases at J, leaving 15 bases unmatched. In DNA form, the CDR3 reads TGTGCCAGCAGTTCCGTGGGGACAGGAGGCTTCCGGGAGCAGTACGTC. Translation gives CASSSVGTGGFREQYV.

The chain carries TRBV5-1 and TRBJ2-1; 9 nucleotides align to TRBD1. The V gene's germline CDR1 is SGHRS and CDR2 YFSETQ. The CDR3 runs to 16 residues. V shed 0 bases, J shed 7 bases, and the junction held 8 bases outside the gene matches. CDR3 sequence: CASSLVAGTGWNEQFF. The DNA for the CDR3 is TGCGCCAGCAGCTTGGTAGCCGGGACAGGGTGGAATGAGCAGTTCTTC.